Presented here are 30 T cell receptor beta chains from one specimen sequenced in a study of vaccination effects on CD4 cells after COVID-19. Repertoires were generated with immunoSEQ multiplex PCR, while TCRdb's copy carries only in-frame clones and drops some. The repertoire includes 55,000 to 70,000 clones, around four fifths of them detected once, and approximately 0.9% sits in the top ten. Expansion with viral peptide pools was applied to antigen-specific CD4+ T cells by the ViraFEST assay prior to sequencing. At the end of about 10 days of culture, CD4+ T cells were isolated. The participants, recipients of two vaccine doses, got either BNT162b2 or mRNA-1273. Antigens for these TCRs are unknown. The sample was CD4+ T cells from PBMCs cultured with HCoV-OC43 spike peptides, taken after COVID-19 vaccination. As to subset: HCoV-OC43 spike overlapping peptide pool stimulation. The source is a human donor who received a COVID-19 vaccine.

The table lists this clone with a count of one. The chain carries TRBV27 and TRBJ1-4; weak D call: TRBD1 (5 bases). Per the germline V gene, CDR1 is MNHEY and CDR2 is SMNVEV (reference sequence). Between the trimmed V and J ends, which lost 5 bases and 7 bases, there was a span of 20 bases. CDR3 length: 16 residues. The CDR3 spells CASSPHPGLPIEKLFF. Here the CDR3 DNA reads TGTGCCAGCAGTCCCCATCCGGGGCTCCCTATTGAAAAACTGTTTTTT.

The chain recombines TRBV5-4 with TRBJ1-2; 9 nucleotides line up with TRBD1. V dropped 5 bases and J dropped 0; count of bases not matched to a gene: 2. Germline V gene data show CDR1 as SGHNT and CDR2 as YYREEE (reference sequence). The CDR3 is made up of 14 amino acids. The DNA of the CDR3 is TGTGCCAGCAGTTGGGACAGGGCTAACTATGGCTACACCTTC. Translated: CASSWDRANYGYTF.

The V call is TRBV30, the J call TRBJ1-1; 7 bases map to TRBD1. Germline trimming cut 3 bases from V and 5 bases from J; bases unmatched to any gene: 15. The CDR3 has 16 amino acids. The germline V gene has CDR1 GTSNPN and CDR2 SVGIG (reference sequence). DNA for the CDR3: TGTGCCTGGAGGAATCCATACCTGACAGGGAGAACTGAAGCTTTCTTT. Amino acids: CAWRNPYLTGRTEAFF.

V usage is TRBV6-1 and J usage is TRBJ2-7; the D is unclear. This CDR3 is built from 13 residues. Germline V gives CDR1 MNHNS, CDR2 SASEGT. DNA of the CDR3: TGTGCCAGCATTGAAGGCGGTTCCTACGAGCAGTACGTC. Translation: CASIEGGSYEQYV.

The genes are TRBV3-1 (or the pseudogene TRBV3-2) and TRBJ1-4; TRBD1 aligns across 8 bases. The V gene end was trimmed by 2 bases and the J gene end by 7 bases; junction bases not matched to a gene: 9. This CDR3 comprises 16 residues. Per the germline V gene, CDR1 is LGHDT and CDR2 is YNNKEL (reference sequence). The CDR3: CASSQPDRERIEKLFF. CDR3 bases: TGTGCCAGCAGCCAACCGGACAGGGAAAGGATTGAAAAACTGTTTTTT.

This chain links TRBV5-4 with TRBJ1-1; D is possibly TRBD1 (5 bases). CDR3 size: 15 residues. V was pared by 3 bases and J by 6 bases, with 18 bases between. CDR1 is SGHNT, CDR2 YYREEE, per germline (reference sequence). CDR3 DNA sequence: TGTGCCAGCAGCTGGGGCGGGGCGCGAGTCGCTGAAGCTTTCTTT. Translated: CASSWGGARVAEAFF.

This rearrangement joins TRBV7-6 to TRBJ2-2; 8 nucleotides line up with TRBD1. The germline CDR1 and CDR2 sequences are SGHVS and FNYEAQ. This CDR3 comprises 16 residues. Germline trimming cut 5 bases from V and 0 bases from J; bases unmatched to any gene: 5. DNA for the CDR3: TGTGCCAGCAGCCCGCGGACAGGGACGAACACCGGGGAGCTGTTTTTT. Translating gives CASSPRTGTNTGELFF.

V is TRBV21-1 and J is TRBJ2-7; the D call in the table, TRBD2, was not verified against the DNA. TRBV21-1 is a pseudogene segment. The CDR3 consists of 15 residues. This CDR3 is CASSKPGRSAYEQYV. The DNA of the CDR3 is TGTGCCAGCAGCAAGCCTGGGAGGAGCGCCTACGAGCAGTACGTC.

This clone occurred a few times. The J gene is TRBJ2-2, the V gene TRBV19; D gene ambiguous. V lost 5 bases to trimming and J lost 0 bases, with 13 bases between them. This CDR3 is built from 16 residues. Germline V gene lookup returns CDR1 LNHDA and CDR2 SQIVND (reference sequence). In DNA form, the CDR3 reads TGTGCCAGTAGTGTCTCAACTTCAGCGAACACCGGGGAGCTGTTTTTT. Amino acid sequence: CASSVSTSANTGELFF. Looking up the rest from reference TRBV19 and TRBJ2-2 gives the full variable domain: DGGITQSPKYLFRKEGQNVTLSCEQNLNHDAMYWYRQDPGQGLRLIYYSQIVNDFQKGDIAEGYSVSREKKESFPLTVTSAQKNPTAFYLCASSVSTSANTGELFFGEGSRLTVL.

V usage is TRBV9 and J usage is TRBJ2-1; 12 bases agree with TRBD2. CDR3 length: 14 residues. Germline trimming cut 0 bases from V and 9 bases from J; bases unmatched to any gene: 1. CDR1 is SGDLS, CDR2 YYNGEE, per germline. CDR3 nucleotide sequence: TGTGCCAGCAGCGTAGGACTAGCGGGGGTTGAGCAGTTCTTC. Its protein product is CASSVGLAGVEQFF. Drawing the rest from reference TRBV9 and TRBJ2-1, the complete variable domain is DSGVTQTPKHLITATGQRVTLRCSPRSGDLSVYWYQQSLDQGLQFLIQYYNGEERAKGNILERFSAQQFPDLHSELNLSSLELGDSALYFCASSVGLAGVEQFFGPGTRLTVL.

This clone has just one count. The rearrangement uses TRBV3-1 (or the pseudogene TRBV3-2) and TRBJ2-1, with 8 bases that match TRBD2. Germline assignment: CDR1 LGHDT and CDR2 YNNKEL (reference sequence). The CDR3 runs 16 residues. Trimming at V came to 0 bases and at J to 2 bases, leaving 3 bases not matched to a gene. The CDR3 DNA reads as TGTGCCAGCAGCCAAGATTTGCGGGGGGCCTACAATGAGCAGTTCTTC. Translation: CASSQDLRGAYNEQFF.

The chain employs TRBV28 and TRBJ2-7, with a possible D match to TRBD2 (7 bases). This CDR3 is built from 11 residues. Germline V CDR1 and CDR2: MDHEN, SYDVKM. Trimming removed 8 bases from V and 10 bases from J, with 15 bases in between. Here the CDR3 DNA reads TGTGCCAGCCGGGGGGCTAGACTACAGTACGTC. Translation: CASRGARLQYV.

The rearrangement uses TRBV9 and TRBJ2-2; 14 nucleotides match TRBD2. Germline V gene sequence: CDR1 SGDLS, CDR2 YYNGEE. This CDR3 spans 16 amino acids. Germline trimming cut 3 bases from V and 5 bases from J; bases unmatched to any gene: 3. CDR3 sequence: CASSAGLAGDTGELFF. The CDR3 DNA is TGTGCCAGCAGCGCGGGACTAGCGGGAGATACCGGGGAGCTGTTTTTT. The full variable domain, with the rest looked up from reference TRBV9 and TRBJ2-2, is DSGVTQTPKHLITATGQRVTLRCSPRSGDLSVYWYQQSLDQGLQFLIQYYNGEERAKGNILERFSAQQFPDLHSELNLSSLELGDSALYFCASSAGLAGDTGELFFGEGSRLTVL.

The chain joins TRBV7-9 to TRBJ2-3; TRBD1 matches at 10 bases. Trimming cost V 4 bases and J 5 bases; bases outside gene matches: 3. Germline V gives CDR1 SEHNR, CDR2 FQNEAQ (reference sequence). The length of the CDR3 is 14 residues. The CDR3 nucleotides read TGTGCCAGCAGCTCCTGGACAGGGGGAGATACGCAGTATTTT. It encodes CASSSWTGGDTQYF. The whole variable domain, remainder taken from reference TRBV7-9 and TRBJ2-3, is DTGVSQNPRHKITKRGQNVTFRCDPISEHNRLYWYRQTLGQGPEFLTYFQNEAQLEKSRLLSDRFSAERPKGSFSTLEIQRTEQGDSAMYLCASSSWTGGDTQYFGPGTRLTVL.

This clone was counted between two and nine times. The CDR3 DNA reads TGTGCCAGCAGAACTTCGGGGCGAATGGGGCAGCCCCAGCATTTT. Amino acids: CASRTSGRMGQPQHF. The gene calls are TRBV28 and TRBJ1-5; TRBD1 might be the D (5 bases). The V and J ends lost 6 bases and 7 bases respectively, with 19 bases between them. The CDR3 consists of 15 residues. Germline V CDR1 and CDR2: MDHEN, SYDVKM.

V is TRBV5-4 and J is TRBJ2-3; D possibly matches TRBD1 or TRBD2 (5 bases each). Germline loops: CDR1 SGHNT, CDR2 YYREEE (reference sequence). The CDR3 totals 14 residues. Trimming removed 4 bases from V and 4 bases from J, with 13 bases in between. The CDR3 sequence: CASSPGPESDTQYF. In nucleotides, the CDR3 is TGTGCCAGCAGCCCGGGACCCGAGTCAGATACGCAGTATTTT.

The chain combines TRBV5-1 with TRBJ2-2, with 7 bases fitting TRBD1. This CDR3 is 15 amino acids long. V lost 0 bases, J lost 4 bases, and 3 bases stayed unmatched. The germline CDR1 and CDR2 sequences are SGHRS and YFSETQ. CDR3: CASSLGQGGTGELFF. The DNA for the CDR3 is TGCGCCAGCAGCTTGGGACAGGGTGGCACCGGGGAGCTGTTTTTT.

The chain joins TRBV7-3 to TRBJ1-1, with 7 bases identical to TRBD1. J gave up 4 bases and V 4 bases, and 6 bases lay outside the gene matches. The CDR3 has 14 residues. The germline V gene encodes CDR1 SGHTA and CDR2 FQGTGA. The CDR3 loop is CASSSRQGITEAFF. The DNA for the CDR3 is TGTGCCAGCAGCTCGCGACAGGGAATCACTGAAGCTTTCTTT.

The V and J genes are TRBV4-1 and TRBJ1-2; maybe TRBD1 (6 bases). Trimming pared 0 bases from V and 4 bases from J, leaving 12 bases between. This CDR3 region has 15 residues. Germline V CDR1 and CDR2: MGHRA, YSYEKL. CDR3: CASSQDNRVVYGYTF. The CDR3 DNA reads as TGCGCCAGCAGCCAAGATAACAGGGTGGTCTATGGCTACACCTTC.

The chain links TRBV24-1 to TRBJ2-1; TRBD1 or TRBD2 may be the D gene (5 bases each). Germline V gives CDR1 KGHDR, CDR2 SFDVKD. The V gene lost 9 bases and the J gene lost 2 bases, with 10 bases spanning the gap. The CDR3 is 13 amino acids. The CDR3 loop is CATLGPPYNEQFF. The CDR3 nucleotides read TGTGCCACCTTGGGACCACCCTACAATGAGCAGTTCTTC.

The chain carries TRBV6-5 and TRBJ2-2; a possible D gene is TRBD1 (5 bases). V shed 0 bases and J shed 7 bases, with 9 bases lying between them. Germline-derived CDR1 and CDR2 are MNHEY and SVGAGI. The CDR3 spans 14 residues. The CDR3: CASSYSQGFGELFF. The CDR3 DNA sequence: TGTGCCAGCAGTTACTCGCAGGGATTCGGGGAGCTGTTTTTT.

The chain recombines TRBV28 with TRBJ2-4; a weak D match, TRBD1 (5 bases). Germline V gene lookup returns CDR1 MDHEN and CDR2 SYDVKM. Deletions cut 3 bases from V and 3 bases from J, with 12 bases between. CDR3 length: 15 amino acids. CDR3 sequence reads: CASSFSGMGKNIQYF. CDR3 in DNA: TGTGCCAGCAGTTTTTCAGGGATGGGCAAAAACATTCAGTACTTC.

V and J are TRBV12-3 or TRBV12-4 and TRBJ1-2; D is undetermined. Trimming removed 3 bases at V and 4 bases at J, with 6 bases between. The CDR3 loop spans 12 amino acids. The CDR3 spells CASSFRRYGYTF. The CDR3 DNA sequence: TGTGCCAGCAGTTTCCGACGCTATGGCTACACCTTC.

This rearrangement joins TRBV5-1 to TRBJ2-4, with D possibly TRBD2 on 6 matching bases. The CDR3 extends over 14 amino acids. V was trimmed by 4 bases and J by 7 bases, leaving 15 bases between them. Germline CDR1 reads SGHRS; CDR2 reads YFSETQ. The CDR3 DNA reads TGCGCCAGCAGCCCGGGGGACTCGGGTAACATTCAGTACTTC. Translating it yields CASSPGDSGNIQYF.

In its sample, this clone was seen once. The V call is TRBV29-1, the J call TRBJ1-4, with unresolved D. Trimming left V 6 bases short and J 7 bases short, with 12 bases between. CDR1 is SQVTM and CDR2 is ANQGSEA in the germline V gene. The CDR3 is made up of 12 amino acids. The chain's CDR3 is CSVRVAGEKLFF. The CDR3 nucleotides are TGCAGCGTGAGGGTTGCGGGTGAAAAACTGTTTTTT.

This rearrangement joins TRBV5-1 to TRBJ2-3, with 9 bases fitting TRBD1. The CDR3 spans 15 residues. The trim removed 1 base at V and 4 bases at J, leaving 4 bases unmatched. Germline V CDR1 and CDR2: SGHRS, YFSETQ. CDR3: CASSLMGQGSDTQYF. The CDR3 DNA reads TGCGCCAGCAGCTTGATGGGACAGGGCTCAGATACGCAGTATTTT. Using reference TRBV5-1 and TRBJ2-3 for the parts outside the CDR3, the full variable domain is KAGVTQTPRYLIKTRGQQVTLSCSPISGHRSVSWYQQTPGQGLQFLFEYFSETQRNKGNFPGRFSGRQFSNSRSEMNVSTLELGDSALYLCASSLMGQGSDTQYFGPGTRLTVL.

CDR3 sequence reads: CASSGRSGTGDEKLFF. For the CDR3, the DNA is TGTGCCAGCAGCGGCAGGTCCGGGACAGGGGATGAAAAACTGTTTTTT. V and J are TRBV11-1 and TRBJ1-4; TRBD1 aligns across 10 bases. The V segment lost 5 bases and the J segment 6 bases; nucleotides outside the gene matches: 9. The CDR3 sequence is 16 residues long. CDR1 and CDR2 (germline): SGHAT, FQDESV (reference sequence).

Only a few counts were recorded for this clone. The rearrangement joins TRBV7-3 to TRBJ2-2; 11 bases are shared with TRBD2. V shed 4 bases, J shed 6 bases, and the junction held 4 bases outside the gene matches. Per the germline V gene, CDR1 is SGHTA and CDR2 is FQGTGA. The CDR3 spans 15 residues. CDR3 nucleotide sequence: TGTGCCAGCAGCTCGCATAGCGGGGGGGCCGGGGAGCTGTTTTTT. Its protein product is CASSSHSGGAGELFF.

In its sample, this clone was seen a few times. V usage is TRBV6-6 and J usage is TRBJ1-5; the D gene is possibly TRBD1 (6 bases). The germline V gene encodes CDR1 MNHNY and CDR2 SVGAGI (reference sequence). CDR3 length: 14 residues. V lost 4 bases and J 2 bases, leaving 9 bases between the germline ends. The CDR3 protein is CASSSPGGNQPQHF. The CDR3 region has the DNA TGTGCCAGCAGTTCCCCAGGGGGCAATCAGCCCCAGCATTTT.

This chain uses TRBV7-9 with TRBJ2-1; D is possibly TRBD1 (6 bases). The CDR3 covers 14 residues. V gave up 5 bases and J gave up 6 bases, with 14 bases separating them. Germline V gene data show CDR1 as SEHNR and CDR2 as FQNEAQ (reference sequence). CDR3 sequence (DNA): TGTGCCAGCAGCCCACAGGGTGGAGGCAATGAGCAGTTCTTC. Its translation: CASSPQGGGNEQFF.